This T cell receptor (beta chain) comes out of a study of shared clonotypes between healthy human individuals. The donors, healthy adults who were HIV-negative, had experienced no recent acute infections or vaccinations. Clones were read by immunoSEQ multiplex PCR, and TCRdb kept only the in-frame ones, dropping some. The sample contains approximately 500,000 clones, around 85% of which appear only once. The sample consisted of PBMCs. The clonotype was recovered from a woman between 40 and 55 years old in good health. Some clones in this sample may be carry-over from other donors' samples.

CDR3 DNA sequence: TGTGCCAGCAGCCCCCGGAGGGGGACAGGCTTCCTTAACACAGGGTATGGCTACACCTTC. This codes for CASSPRRGTGFLNTGYGYTF. The chain links TRBV4-2 to TRBJ1-2, with 8 bases aligning to TRBD1. Trimming at V came to 4 bases and at J to 5 bases, leaving 24 bases not matched to a gene. The CDR3 is 20 residues long. CDR1 and CDR2 (germline): LGHNA, YNFKEQ.